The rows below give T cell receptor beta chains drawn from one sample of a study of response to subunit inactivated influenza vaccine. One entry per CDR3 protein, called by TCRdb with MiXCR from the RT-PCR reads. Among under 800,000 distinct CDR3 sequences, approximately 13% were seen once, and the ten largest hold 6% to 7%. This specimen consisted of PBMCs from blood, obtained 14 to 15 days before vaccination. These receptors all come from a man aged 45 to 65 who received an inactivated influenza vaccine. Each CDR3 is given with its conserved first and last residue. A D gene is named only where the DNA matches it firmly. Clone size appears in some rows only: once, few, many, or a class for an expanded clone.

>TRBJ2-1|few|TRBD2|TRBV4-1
CASSQDRTSGGYSNEQFF
TGCGCCAGCAGCCAAGATAGGACTAGCGGGGGGTATAGTAATGAGCAGTTCTTC
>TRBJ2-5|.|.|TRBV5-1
CASSLGQSTQETQYF
TGCGCCAGCAGCCTCGGACAGTCAACCCAAGAGACCCAGTACTTC
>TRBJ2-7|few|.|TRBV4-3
CASSQFKGNEQYF
TGCGCCAGCAGCCAATTTAAAGGGAACGAGCAGTACTTC
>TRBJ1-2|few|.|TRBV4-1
CASSQGTGMGYTF
TGCGCCAGCAGCCAAGGAACGGGGATGGGCTACACCTTC
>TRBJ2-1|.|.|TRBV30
CASRRGFEQFF
TGTGCCTCAAGGCGGGGTTTTGAGCAGTTCTTC
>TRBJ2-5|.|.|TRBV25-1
CASSEYKFSGMETQYF
TGTGCCAGCAGTGAATATAAATTCTCTGGGATGGAGACCCAGTACTTC
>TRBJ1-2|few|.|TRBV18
CASSPGMTGNNYGYTF
TGTGCCAGCTCACCAGGGATGACGGGAAATAACTATGGCTACACCTTC
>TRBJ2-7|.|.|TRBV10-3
CAIGSTSYEQYF
TGTGCCATCGGGTCTACCTCCTACGAGCAGTACTTC
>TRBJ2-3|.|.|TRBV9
CASSVAGGHTDTQYF
TGTGCCAGCAGCGTAGCGGGGGGACACACAGATACGCAGTATTTT
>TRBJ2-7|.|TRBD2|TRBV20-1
CSAFRAGATDEQYF
TGCAGTGCTTTTCGAGCGGGGGCTACTGACGAGCAGTACTTC
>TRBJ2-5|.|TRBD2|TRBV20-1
CSATSGRETQYF
TGCAGTGCGACTAGCGGGAGGGAGACCCAGTACTTC
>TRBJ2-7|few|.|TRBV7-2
CASSSQSSREQYF
TGTGCCAGCAGCTCTCAGAGTAGCCGCGAGCAGTACTTC
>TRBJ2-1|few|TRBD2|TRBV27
CASSLAGEEYNEQFF
TGTGCCAGCAGTTTAGCGGGAGAGGAGTACAATGAGCAGTTCTTC
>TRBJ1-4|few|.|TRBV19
CASSIFGGGEKLFF
TGTGCCAGTAGTATTTTCGGGGGAGGAGAAAAACTGTTTTTT
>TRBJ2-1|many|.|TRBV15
CATSRDTHSNEQFF
TGTGCCACCAGCAGAGATACCCACTCCAATGAGCAGTTCTTC